This T cell receptor beta chain originates from a study of human T cells and chemical hapten exposure. The ends were cut back, 2 bases at V and 5 bases at J, with 7 bases in the middle. CDR1 is KGHSH and CDR2 is LQKENI in the germline V gene. The CDR3 totals 13 residues. Each CDR3 protein is one row after TCRdb ran MiXCR on the RACE reads. This sample carries approximately 100,000 distinct CDR3 sequences, 9.5% to 12% of them seen once, and the ten largest clones take approximately 3.5%. This clonotype was counted ten times or more. The time point is: patch test 1, 2 weeks after DPC sensitization. Treatment noted: therapeutic diphenylcyclopropenone sensitization with weekly scalp DPC.

This sequence was found in a woman aged 40-49 years with alopecia areata. Some clones in this sample may be carry-over from other donors' samples. J is TRBJ2-1 and V is TRBV18; possible D gene TRBD2, 6 bases. This specimen consisted of whole blood, obtained in connection with sensitization to the hapten diphenylcyclopropenone (DPC). The CDR3 is CASSPGLNNEQFF. CDR3 nucleotide sequence: TGTGCCAGCTCACCAGGACTAAACAATGAGCAGTTCTTC.